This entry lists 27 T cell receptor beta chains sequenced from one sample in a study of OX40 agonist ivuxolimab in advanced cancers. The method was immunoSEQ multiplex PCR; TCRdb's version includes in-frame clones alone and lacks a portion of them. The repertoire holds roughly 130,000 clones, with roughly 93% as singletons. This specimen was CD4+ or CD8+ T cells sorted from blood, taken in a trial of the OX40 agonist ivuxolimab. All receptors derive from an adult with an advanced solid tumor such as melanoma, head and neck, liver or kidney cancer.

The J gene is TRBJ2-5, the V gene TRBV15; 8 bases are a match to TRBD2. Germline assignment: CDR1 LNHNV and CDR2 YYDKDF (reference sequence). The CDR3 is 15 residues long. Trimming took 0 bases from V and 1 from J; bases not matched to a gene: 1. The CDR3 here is CATSREAGVQETQYF. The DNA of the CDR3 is TGTGCCACCAGCAGAGAAGCGGGAGTCCAAGAGACCCAGTACTTC.

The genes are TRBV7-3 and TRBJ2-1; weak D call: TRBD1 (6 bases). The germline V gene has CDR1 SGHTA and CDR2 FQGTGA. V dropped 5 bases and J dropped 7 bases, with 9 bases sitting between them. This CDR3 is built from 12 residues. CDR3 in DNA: TGTGCCAGCAGCCCCCAGGGGAATGAGCAGTTCTTC. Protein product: CASSPQGNEQFF.

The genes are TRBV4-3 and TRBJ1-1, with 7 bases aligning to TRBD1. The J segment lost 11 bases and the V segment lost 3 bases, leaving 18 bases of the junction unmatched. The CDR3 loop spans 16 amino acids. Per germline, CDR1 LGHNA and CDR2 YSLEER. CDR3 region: CASSHRGQPSGRSAFF. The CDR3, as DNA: TGCGCCAGCAGCCATAGGGGACAGCCCTCTGGACGTAGTGCTTTCTTT.

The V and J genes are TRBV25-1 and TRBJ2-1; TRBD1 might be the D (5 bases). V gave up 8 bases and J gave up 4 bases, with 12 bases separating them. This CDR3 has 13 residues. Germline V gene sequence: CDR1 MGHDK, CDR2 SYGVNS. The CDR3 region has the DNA TGTGCCAGCGCAGGGCCGGGTTACAATGAGCAGTTCTTC. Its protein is CASAGPGYNEQFF.

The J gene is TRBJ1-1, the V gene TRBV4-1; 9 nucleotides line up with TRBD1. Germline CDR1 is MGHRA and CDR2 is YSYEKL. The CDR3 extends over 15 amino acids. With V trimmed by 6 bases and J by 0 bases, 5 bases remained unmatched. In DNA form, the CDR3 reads TGCGCCAGCAGTCCCGACAGGGGGATGAACACTGAAGCTTTCTTT. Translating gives CASSPDRGMNTEAFF.

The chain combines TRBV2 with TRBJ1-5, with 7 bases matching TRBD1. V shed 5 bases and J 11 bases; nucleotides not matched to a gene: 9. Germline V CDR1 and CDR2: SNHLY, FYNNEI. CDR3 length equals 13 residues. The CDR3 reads CASSIPGGWAQHF. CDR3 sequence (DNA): TGTGCCAGCAGTATCCCAGGGGGGTGGGCCCAGCATTTT. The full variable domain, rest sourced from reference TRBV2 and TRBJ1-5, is EPEVTQTPSHQVTQMGQEVILRCVPISNHLYFYWYRQILGQKVEFLVSFYNNEISEKSEIFDDQFSVERPDGSNFTLKIRSTKLEDSAMYFCASSIPGGWAQHFGDGTRLSIL.

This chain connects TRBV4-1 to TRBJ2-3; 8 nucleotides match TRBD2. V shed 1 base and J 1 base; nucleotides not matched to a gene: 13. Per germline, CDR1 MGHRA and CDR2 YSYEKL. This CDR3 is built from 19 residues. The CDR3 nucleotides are TGCGCCAGCAGCCAAGCTCCCGGACTAGCTCTACGTGGCACAGATACGCAGTATTTT. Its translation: CASSQAPGLALRGTDTQYF.

The CDR3 loop is CASSLMLAGGSGANVLTF. The CDR3 nucleotides read TGTGCCAGCAGCTTAATGCTAGCGGGAGGGTCTGGGGCCAACGTCCTGACTTTC. The rearrangement links TRBV7-8 to TRBJ2-6, with TRBD2 matching 12 bases. V was clipped by 2 bases and J by 1 base; unmatched bases: 3. CDR1 and CDR2 from the germline V gene are SGHVS and FQNEAQ. The CDR3 loop spans 18 amino acids.

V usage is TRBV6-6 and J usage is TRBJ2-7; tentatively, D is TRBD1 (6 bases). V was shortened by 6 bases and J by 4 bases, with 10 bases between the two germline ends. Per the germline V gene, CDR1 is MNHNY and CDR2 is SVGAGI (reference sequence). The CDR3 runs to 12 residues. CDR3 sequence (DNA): TGTGCCAGCAGCAACAGGGTTTACGAGCAGTACTTC. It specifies CASSNRVYEQYF.

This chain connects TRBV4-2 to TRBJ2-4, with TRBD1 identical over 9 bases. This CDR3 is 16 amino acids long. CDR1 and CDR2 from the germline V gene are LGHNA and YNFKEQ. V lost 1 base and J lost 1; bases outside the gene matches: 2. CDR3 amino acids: CASSQAGQGAKNIQYF. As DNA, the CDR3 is TGTGCCAGCAGCCAAGCGGGACAGGGTGCCAAAAACATTCAGTACTTC.

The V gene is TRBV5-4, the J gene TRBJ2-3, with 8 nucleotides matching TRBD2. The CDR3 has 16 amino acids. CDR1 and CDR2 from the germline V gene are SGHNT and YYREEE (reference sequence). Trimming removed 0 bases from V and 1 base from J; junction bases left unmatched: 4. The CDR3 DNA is TGTGCCAGCAGCTTGGAGGGGACTAGGCGCACAGATACGCAGTATTTT. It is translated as CASSLEGTRRTDTQYF. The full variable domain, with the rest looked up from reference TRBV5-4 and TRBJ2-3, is ETGVTQSPTHLIKTRGQQVTLRCSSQSGHNTVSWYQQALGQGPQFIFQYYREEENGRGNFPPRFSGLQFPNYSSELNVNALELDDSALYLCASSLEGTRRTDTQYFGPGTRLTVL.

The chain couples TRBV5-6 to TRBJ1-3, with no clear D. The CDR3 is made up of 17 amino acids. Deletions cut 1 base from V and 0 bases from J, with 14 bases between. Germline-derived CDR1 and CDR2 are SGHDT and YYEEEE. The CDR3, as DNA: TGTGCCAGCAGCTTGAATGTGGGGTTCTCCTCTGGAAACACCATATATTTT. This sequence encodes CASSLNVGFSSGNTIYF.

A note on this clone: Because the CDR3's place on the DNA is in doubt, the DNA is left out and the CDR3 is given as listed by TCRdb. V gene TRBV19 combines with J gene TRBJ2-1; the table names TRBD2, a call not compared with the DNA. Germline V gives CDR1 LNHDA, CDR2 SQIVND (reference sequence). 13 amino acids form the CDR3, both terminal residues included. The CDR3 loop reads CASTSGGGDEQFF.

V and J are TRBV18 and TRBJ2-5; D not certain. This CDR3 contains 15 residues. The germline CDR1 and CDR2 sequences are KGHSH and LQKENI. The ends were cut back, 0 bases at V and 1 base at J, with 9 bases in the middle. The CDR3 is CASSPPPRVQETQYF. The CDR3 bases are TGTGCCAGCTCACCACCGCCTCGCGTCCAAGAGACCCAGTACTTC.

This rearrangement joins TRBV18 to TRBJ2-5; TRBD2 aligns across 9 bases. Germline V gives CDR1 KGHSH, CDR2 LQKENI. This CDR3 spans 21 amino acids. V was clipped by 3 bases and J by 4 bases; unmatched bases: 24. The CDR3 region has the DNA TGTGCCAGCTCACCCCTCGGTTTCGTTAGCGGGGGACCGGGAGTTGGAGAGACCCAGTACTTC. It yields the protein CASSPLGFVSGGPGVGETQYF.

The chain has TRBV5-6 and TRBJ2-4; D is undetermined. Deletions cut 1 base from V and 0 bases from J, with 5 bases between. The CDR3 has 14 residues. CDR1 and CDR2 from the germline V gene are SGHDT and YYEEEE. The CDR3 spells CASSLIIAKNIQYF. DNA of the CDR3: TGTGCCAGCAGCTTGATTATAGCCAAAAACATTCAGTACTTC.

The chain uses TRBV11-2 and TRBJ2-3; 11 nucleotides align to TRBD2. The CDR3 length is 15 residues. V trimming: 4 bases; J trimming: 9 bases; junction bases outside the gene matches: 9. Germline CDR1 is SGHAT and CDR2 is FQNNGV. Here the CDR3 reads CASSSLAGGSPTQYF. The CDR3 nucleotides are TGTGCCAGCAGCTCCTTAGCGGGAGGGTCACCCACGCAGTATTTT.

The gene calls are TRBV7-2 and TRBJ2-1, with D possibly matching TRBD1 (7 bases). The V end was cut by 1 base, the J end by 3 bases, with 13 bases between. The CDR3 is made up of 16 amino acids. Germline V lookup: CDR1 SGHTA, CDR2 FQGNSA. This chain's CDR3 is CASSLVAGTVYNEQFF. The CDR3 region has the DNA TGTGCCAGCAGCTTAGTTGCGGGGACAGTCTACAATGAGCAGTTCTTC.

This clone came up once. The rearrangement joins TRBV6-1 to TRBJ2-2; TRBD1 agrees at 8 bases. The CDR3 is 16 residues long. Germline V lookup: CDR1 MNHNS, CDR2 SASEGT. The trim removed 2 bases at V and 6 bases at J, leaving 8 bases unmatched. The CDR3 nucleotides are TGTGCCAGCAGTGAACAGGACAGGGTCCTTTCCGGGGAGCTGTTTTTT. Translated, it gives CASSEQDRVLSGELFF.

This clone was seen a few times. CDR3 protein: CAWSTGAGQPQHF. CDR3 DNA sequence: TGTGCCTGGAGTACGGGGGCTGGGCAGCCCCAGCATTTT. The chain employs TRBV30 and TRBJ1-5; tentatively, D is TRBD1 (6 bases). This CDR3 contains 13 residues. Trimming stripped 2 bases from V and 7 bases from J, with 12 bases between. Germline CDR1 GTSNPN, CDR2 SVGIG (reference sequence).

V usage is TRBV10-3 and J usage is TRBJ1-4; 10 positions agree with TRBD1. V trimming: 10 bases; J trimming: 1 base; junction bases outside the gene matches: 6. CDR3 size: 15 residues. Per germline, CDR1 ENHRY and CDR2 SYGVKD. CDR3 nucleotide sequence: TGTGCCACCACGCGGACAGGGGGAACTAATGAAAAACTGTTTTTT. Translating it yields CATTRTGGTNEKLFF.

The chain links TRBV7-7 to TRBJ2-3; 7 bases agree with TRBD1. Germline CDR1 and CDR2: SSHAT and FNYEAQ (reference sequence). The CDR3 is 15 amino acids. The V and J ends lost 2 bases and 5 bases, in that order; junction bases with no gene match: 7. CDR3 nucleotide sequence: TGTGCCAGCAGCTTACAACTAGGGGGCAAAGATACGCAGTATTTT. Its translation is CASSLQLGGKDTQYF.

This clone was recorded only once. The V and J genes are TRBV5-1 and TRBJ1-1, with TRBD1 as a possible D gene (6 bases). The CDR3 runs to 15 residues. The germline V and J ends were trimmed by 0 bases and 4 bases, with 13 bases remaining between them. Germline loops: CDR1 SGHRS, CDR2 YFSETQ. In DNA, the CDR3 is TGCGCCAGCAGCTTGGATGGGGGGCCGGCCACTGAAGCTTTCTTT. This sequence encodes CASSLDGGPATEAFF.

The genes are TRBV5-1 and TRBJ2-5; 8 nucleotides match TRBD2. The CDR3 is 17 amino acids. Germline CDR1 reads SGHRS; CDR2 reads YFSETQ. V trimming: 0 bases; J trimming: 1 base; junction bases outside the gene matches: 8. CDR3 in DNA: TGCGCCAGCAGCTTGGCCGGGACTAGGCTGGTCCAAGAGACCCAGTACTTC. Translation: CASSLAGTRLVQETQYF.

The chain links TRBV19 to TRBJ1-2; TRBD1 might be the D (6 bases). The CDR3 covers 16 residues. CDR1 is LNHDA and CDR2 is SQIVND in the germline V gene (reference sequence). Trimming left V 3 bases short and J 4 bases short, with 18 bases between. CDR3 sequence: CASSISIPWDTYGYTF. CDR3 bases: TGTGCCAGTAGTATTTCCATCCCCTGGGACACCTATGGCTACACCTTC.

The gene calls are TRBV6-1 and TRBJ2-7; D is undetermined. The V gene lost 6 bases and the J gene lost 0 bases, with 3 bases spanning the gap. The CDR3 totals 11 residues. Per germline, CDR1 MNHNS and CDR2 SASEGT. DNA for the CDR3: TGTGCCAGCAGAGACTCCTACGAGCAGTACTTC. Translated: CASRDSYEQYF.

CDR3 bases: TGTGCCAGCAGTGAAACAGGGTTCAATCAGCCCCAGCATTTT. Protein sequence: CASSETGFNQPQHF. The chain has TRBV25-1 and TRBJ1-5, with a tentative D call TRBD1 (6 bases). V was shortened by 2 bases and J by 3 bases, with 8 bases between the two germline ends. The CDR3 is 14 amino acids. Germline loops: CDR1 MGHDK, CDR2 SYGVNS. The whole variable domain, remainder taken from reference TRBV25-1 and TRBJ1-5, is EADIYQTPRYLVIGTGKKITLECSQTMGHDKMYWYQQDPGMELHLIHYSYGVNSTEKGDLSSESTVSRIRTEHFPLTLESARPSHTSQYLCASSETGFNQPQHFGDGTRLSIL.